The entry below gives a single TCR beta chain sequence along with its context. This specimen comes from a study of blood T cell repertoires in COVID-19. Overall study context: The study drew acute and convalescent COVID-19 samples from the United States, Italy and Spain. T cells, B-cell-depleted T cells, or PBMCs provided the cDNA or gDNA that served as material.

TCRdb keeps only in-frame clones here, not all; method: immunoSEQ multiplex PCR. The sample contains fewer than 250,000 clones, about 93% of which appear only once. Patients in Seattle were enrolled during active infection, then followed longitudinally. Germline CDR1 is KGHSH and CDR2 is LQKENI. The V and J ends lost 6 bases and 8 bases, in that order; junction bases with no gene match: 5. This CDR3 contains 14 residues. This sequence was found in a man aged 55 to 70 with COVID-19, enrolled during active disease. The sample comprised peripheral blood. The chain uses TRBV18 and TRBJ1-6; 9 bases map to TRBD1. The CDR3: CASSPTGGDSPLHF. The CDR3 nucleotides are TGTGCCAGCTCTCCGACAGGGGGGGATTCACCCCTCCACTTT.